This T cell receptor beta chain was sequenced for a study of vaccination and CD4 T cells after COVID-19. Study at large: The post-COVID sampling time was a median roughly 100 days after diagnosis, ranging from 35 to 161.

Germline V lookup: CDR1 SGHTA, CDR2 FQGNSA. The CDR3 loop spans 15 amino acids. With 1 base clipped from V and 8 bases from J, the junction kept 7 bases outside the gene matches. Once obtained from cultured CD4+ T cells, the DNA was sequenced using the Oncomine TCR Beta short-read assay. Genomic DNA from cultured CD4+ T cells was extracted. Using its own MiXCR run on the PCR reads, TCRdb lists one record per CDR3 protein. The sample holds just under 20,000 distinct CDR3 sequences, about 42% seen once. Only a few counts were recorded for this clonotype. Its cognate antigen is unknown. Documented treatment: approximately nine-day PBMC culture with coronavirus spike peptide pools or control peptides (ViraFEST assay).

The sample here was CD4+ T cells from blood, cultured in vitro, taken before SARS-CoV-2 vaccination. The V and J genes are TRBV7-2 and TRBJ2-1; 8 positions match TRBD2. The receptor was derived from a human donor who received a COVID-19 vaccine. CDR3 loop: CASSLGRGGFYEQFF. As DNA, the CDR3 is TGTGCCAGCAGCTTAGGTCGGGGGGGATTCTATGAGCAGTTCTTC.